The 2 T cell receptor beta chains listed next were all sequenced from one sample in a study of shared clonotypes between healthy human individuals. Assay: immunoSEQ multiplex PCR; the TCRdb copy retains only in-frame clones and omits some. The sample lists hundreds of thousands of clones; about two thirds were seen once. The sample consisted of memory CD4+ T cells sorted from blood. As to subset: CD45RA-negative fraction. The receptors derive from a woman under 40 in good health.

This clone was recorded a few times. Other DNA sequences in this sample translate to the same CDR3. The chain couples TRBV28 to TRBJ1-4, with a weak D call TRBD1 (6 bases). Germline V gene lookup returns CDR1 MDHEN and CDR2 SYDVKM. The CDR3 has 15 residues. Trimming pared 4 bases from V and 5 bases from J, leaving 14 bases between. The CDR3 protein is CASSSGQPGNEKLFF. The CDR3 DNA sequence: TGTGCCAGCAGTTCCGGACAGCCAGGAAATGAAAAACTGTTTTTT.

This clone was seen once. CDR3 nucleotides: TGTGCCAGCAGCCAACTCGGGACACTTCGGAACGAGCAGTACTTC. Encoded protein: CASSQLGTLRNEQYF. V usage is TRBV14 and J usage is TRBJ2-7; the D gene is possibly TRBD1 (6 bases). The CDR3 extends over 15 amino acids. The germline V gene encodes CDR1 SGHDN and CDR2 FVKESK. The V end was cut by 2 bases, the J end by 5 bases, with 16 bases between.